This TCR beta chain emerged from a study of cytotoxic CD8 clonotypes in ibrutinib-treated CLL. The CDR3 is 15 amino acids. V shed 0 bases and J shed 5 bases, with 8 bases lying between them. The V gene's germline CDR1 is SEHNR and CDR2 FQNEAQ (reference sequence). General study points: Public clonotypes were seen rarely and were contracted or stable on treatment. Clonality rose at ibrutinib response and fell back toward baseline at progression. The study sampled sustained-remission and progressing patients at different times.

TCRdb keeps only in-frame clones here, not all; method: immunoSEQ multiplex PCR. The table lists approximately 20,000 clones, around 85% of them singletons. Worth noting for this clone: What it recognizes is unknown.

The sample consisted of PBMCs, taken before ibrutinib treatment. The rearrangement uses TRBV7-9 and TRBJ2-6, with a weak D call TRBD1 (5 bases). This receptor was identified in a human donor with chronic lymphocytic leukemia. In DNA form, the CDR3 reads TGTGCCAGCAGCTTAGCCCAGGGTTGGGCCAACGTCCTGACTTTC. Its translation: CASSLAQGWANVLTF. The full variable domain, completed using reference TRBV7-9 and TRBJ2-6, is DTGVSQNPRHKITKRGQNVTFRCDPISEHNRLYWYRQTLGQGPEFLTYFQNEAQLEKSRLLSDRFSAERPKGSFSTLEIQRTEQGDSAMYLCASSLAQGWANVLTFGAGSRLTVL.